The next 20 T cell receptor beta chains were all read from a single sample in a study of regulatory T cells in long-lasting Graves disease. Specified time point: persistent/refractory GD, antithyroid drugs over 5 years with positive TRAb. PBMCs were the source of the RNA used for TCR sequencing. Both iRepertoire HTBI primers and Arm-PCR of CDR3 regions were used to build the TCR beta libraries. TCRdb processed the multiplex PCR reads anew with MiXCR; each CDR3 protein has one entry. In the table there are some 330,000 distinct CDR3 sequences, roughly 24% of which are singletons. Here the sequenced sample was peripheral blood mononuclear cells (PBMCs), taken when the disease was refractory, from a patient treated with antithyroid drugs. These TCRs come from a woman aged 40 to 50 with Graves disease.

With respect to this clonotype: At one end, the junction sequence differs from germline, possibly due to a read error. The chain employs TRBV28 and TRBJ2-5; D might be TRBD2 (6 bases). Germline CDR1 reads MDHEN; CDR2 reads SYDVKM. CDR3 size: 14 residues. CDR3 in amino acids: CASSLPTRREAQYF. For the CDR3, the DNA is TGTGCCAGCAGTTTACCGACTAGAAGAGAGGCCCAGTACTTC.

This clonotype showed up many times. This chain links TRBV28 with TRBJ2-2, with D perhaps assigned TRBD1 or TRBD2 (6 bases each). V lost 3 bases and J 4 bases, leaving 15 bases between the germline ends. From germline, CDR1 is MDHEN and CDR2 SYDVKM. CDR3 size: 16 residues. The CDR3 nucleotides are TGTGCCAGCAGTTTCCGGGGCGGAGGGGGCACCGGGGAGCTGTTTTTT. It encodes CASSFRGGGGTGELFF.

This clonotype was found many times. This sequence joins TRBV28 and TRBJ1-6; D gene unclear. The germline gives CDR1 MDHEN, CDR2 SYDVKM. V lost 4 bases and J 0 bases, leaving 7 bases between the germline ends. This CDR3 contains 15 residues. The CDR3 protein is CASSWQSSYNSPLHF. Written as DNA, the CDR3 is TGTGCCAGCAGTTGGCAGAGCTCCTATAATTCACCCCTCCACTTT.

Ten or more counts support this clonotype. The chain links TRBV28 to TRBJ1-2, with 8 positions matching TRBD1. The CDR3 contains 13 residues. V lost 5 bases and J lost 3; bases outside the gene matches: 2. In germline, CDR1 is MDHEN, CDR2 SYDVKM. The CDR3, as DNA: TGTGCCAGCAGTGCAGGGGGCCACTATGGCTACACCTTC. Its translation: CASSAGGHYGYTF.

The chain has TRBV5-6 and TRBJ1-3; possible D gene TRBD1, 6 bases. Germline CDR1 reads SGHDT; CDR2 reads YYEEEE. Trimming left V 0 bases short and J 8 bases short, with 12 bases between. This CDR3 has 14 residues. The CDR3 DNA reads TGTGCCAGCAGCTTGGACCCCAGGACAGACACCATATATTTT. Amino acids: CASSLDPRTDTIYF.

This sequence joins TRBV19 and TRBJ2-4; 7 bases match TRBD2. This CDR3 region has 16 residues. Germline V gene lookup returns CDR1 LNHDA and CDR2 SQIVND (reference sequence). The junction had 7 bases not matched to a gene; V was cut back by 2 bases and J by 3 bases. CDR3 residues: CASSIWGDYIKNIQYF. As DNA, the CDR3 is TGTGCCAGTAGTATATGGGGGGACTACATCAAAAACATTCAGTACTTC. The full variable domain, rest sourced from reference TRBV19 and TRBJ2-4, is DGGITQSPKYLFRKEGQNVTLSCEQNLNHDAMYWYRQDPGQGLRLIYYSQIVNDFQKGDIAEGYSVSREKKESFPLTVTSAQKNPTAFYLCASSIWGDYIKNIQYFGAGTRLSVL.

In this sample, this clonotype turned up many times. V usage is TRBV12-3 or TRBV12-4 and J usage is TRBJ2-5; no definite D call. The CDR3 is 15 residues long. Trimming took 4 bases from V and 5 from J, leaving 17 bases between them. For the CDR3, the DNA is TGTGCCAGCAGTTCGCTCCGGCCCGTAGGGGAGACCCAGTACTTC. Its protein product is CASSSLRPVGETQYF.

The V gene is TRBV18, the J gene TRBJ1-1; TRBD1 might be the D (5 bases). This CDR3 has 16 residues. Looked up from germline, CDR1 is KGHSH and CDR2 is LQKENI. The germline V and J ends were trimmed by 5 bases and 2 bases, with 18 bases remaining between them. DNA for the CDR3: TGTGCCAGCTCAAAATACGGGGGGGACGCCAACACTGAAGCTTTCTTT. This gives the protein CASSKYGGDANTEAFF.

This clonotype was seen a handful of times. V usage is TRBV20-1 and J usage is TRBJ1-2; D possibly corresponds to TRBD1 (5 bases). The V and J ends lost 8 bases and 8 bases respectively, with 27 bases between them. The CDR3 extends over 15 amino acids. Germline V gene data show CDR1 as DFQATT and CDR2 as SNEGSKA (reference sequence). CDR3 coding DNA: TGCAGTCTTACTGGGACGGCCGACTTTTTCTACGGCTACACCTTC. Its translation: CSLTGTADFFYGYTF.

This clonotype was seen repeatedly, ten times or more. The chain couples TRBV6-1 to TRBJ2-5; D gene uncertain. The CDR3 spans 11 residues. Deletions cut 6 bases from V and 4 bases from J, with 6 bases between. Germline V lookup: CDR1 MNHNS, CDR2 SASEGT. This CDR3 reads CASSTLETQYF. CDR3 sequence (DNA): TGTGCCAGCAGCACCTTAGAGACCCAGTACTTC.

V is TRBV4-2 and J is TRBJ1-6; 12 nucleotides align to TRBD1. Trimming cost V 5 bases and J 10 bases; bases outside gene matches: 15. This CDR3 is built from 18 residues. CDR1 and CDR2 from the germline V gene are LGHNA and YNFKEQ. The CDR3 loop reads CASSGPTGTGGNDSPLHF. CDR3 DNA sequence: TGTGCCAGCAGCGGTCCGACAGGGACAGGGGGCAACGACTCACCCCTCCACTTT.

This clonotype was picked up a small number of times. The genes are TRBV28 and TRBJ2-2; 9 bases match TRBD1. V lost 5 bases and J lost 4; bases outside the gene matches: 5. The CDR3 is made up of 15 amino acids. The germline CDR1 and CDR2 sequences are MDHEN and SYDVKM. CDR3 in amino acids: CASSGDRGVTGELFF. The CDR3 region has the DNA TGTGCCAGCAGTGGAGACAGGGGGGTCACCGGGGAGCTGTTTTTT.

Written as DNA, the CDR3 is TGTGCCAGCACCAGGGACCGGTACACCGGGGAGCTGTTTTTT. It translates to CASTRDRYTGELFF. The rearrangement links TRBV2 to TRBJ2-2, with D perhaps given as TRBD1 or TRBD2 (5 bases each). There are 14 residues in the CDR3. Trimming removed 7 bases at V and 3 bases at J, with 12 bases between. The germline V gene encodes CDR1 SNHLY and CDR2 FYNNEI. Combining the CDR3 with reference TRBV2 and TRBJ2-2 gives the whole variable domain EPEVTQTPSHQVTQMGQEVILRCVPISNHLYFYWYRQILGQKVEFLVSFYNNEISEKSEIFDDQFSVERPDGSNFTLKIRSTKLEDSAMYFCASTRDRYTGELFFGEGSRLTVL.

This clonotype occurred many times. This chain links TRBV29-1 with TRBJ1-1; the D is unclear. V lost 1 base, J lost 3 bases, and 3 bases lay in between. The CDR3 is 11 amino acids. Germline loops: CDR1 SQVTM, CDR2 ANQGSEA. The chain's CDR3 is CSVEVDTEAFF. As DNA, the CDR3 is TGCAGCGTTGAAGTGGACACTGAAGCTTTCTTT.

This clonotype was detected a few times. The gene calls are TRBV19 and TRBJ1-1; D unclear. Germline lookup yields CDR1 LNHDA and CDR2 SQIVND (reference sequence). There are 15 residues in the CDR3. Trimming removed 1 base at V and 0 bases at J, with 9 bases between. The CDR3 region is CASSIGHGLNTEAFF. The CDR3 DNA is TGTGCCAGTAGTATAGGTCACGGACTGAACACTGAAGCTTTCTTT. Combining the CDR3 with reference TRBV19 and TRBJ1-1 gives the whole variable domain DGGITQSPKYLFRKEGQNVTLSCEQNLNHDAMYWYRQDPGQGLRLIYYSQIVNDFQKGDIAEGYSVSREKKESFPLTVTSAQKNPTAFYLCASSIGHGLNTEAFFGQGTRLTVV.

This clonotype was seen at least ten times. The chain joins TRBV20-1 to TRBJ1-5; no firm D call. V dropped 4 bases and J dropped 2 bases, with 9 bases sitting between them. Germline CDR1 reads DFQATT; CDR2 reads SNEGSKA (reference sequence). This CDR3 is 13 amino acids long. CDR3 bases: TGCAGTGCTATGCCAGGCGGCAATCAGCCCCAGCATTTT. Its protein is CSAMPGGNQPQHF.

This clonotype was counted at least ten times. The rearrangement links TRBV10-3 to TRBJ2-7; D may be TRBD1 (5 bases). Germline-derived CDR1 and CDR2 are ENHRY and SYGVKD. This CDR3 contains 13 residues. The V end was cut by 3 bases, the J end by 3 bases, with 9 bases between. The CDR3 sequence is CAISDRQFYEQYF. The CDR3, as DNA: TGTGCCATCAGTGACCGACAGTTCTACGAGCAGTACTTC.

CDR3 in amino acids: CASSSLWGAGNTGELFF. The CDR3 nucleotides read TGTGCCAGCAGTTCGCTCTGGGGAGCGGGGAACACCGGGGAGCTGTTTTTT. This chain connects TRBV12-3 or TRBV12-4 to TRBJ2-2; tentative D call: TRBD2 (6 bases). The V gene lost 4 bases and the J gene lost 1 base, with 16 bases spanning the gap. This CDR3 has 17 amino acids.

This clonotype was detected ten times or more. The V and J genes are TRBV5-1 and TRBJ2-4; 7 bases fit TRBD2. The ends lost 3 bases at V and 2 bases at J; junction bases unmatched: 14. Germline values: CDR1 SGHRS, CDR2 YFSETQ. The CDR3 covers 18 residues. The CDR3 sequence: CASSSPEGLVGPKNIQYF. CDR3 DNA: TGCGCCAGCAGCTCACCAGAAGGACTAGTAGGTCCCAAAAACATTCAGTACTTC.

In its sample, this clonotype was seen a few times. The gene calls are TRBV6-1 and TRBJ2-2, with D unresolved. From germline, CDR1 is MNHNS and CDR2 SASEGT. V lost 6 bases and J 6 bases, leaving 14 bases between the germline ends. CDR3 length: 14 residues. The CDR3 sequence: CASRLLRTPGELFF. CDR3 bases: TGTGCCAGCAGACTACTTCGGACCCCCGGGGAGCTGTTTTTT.